These T cell receptor beta chains were read from a single sample in a study of shared clonotypes between healthy human individuals. Only in-frame clones appear in the TCRdb table, and some are missing; sequencing was by immunoSEQ multiplex PCR. Of about 2.3 million clones listed, over 85% are singletons. The specimen was naive CD4+ T cells from PBMCs. These receptors originate from a man between 18 and 29 years old in good health. Some clones in this sample may be carry-over from other donors' samples. Each CDR3 is given without its conserved first and last residue. Each record gives: CDR3 protein, J gene, V gene.

ASSEEGNGVNVLT,TRBJ2-6,TRBV6-1
ASSLSAGGYT,TRBJ1-2,TRBV11-2
ASGPQRGEYYEQY,TRBJ2-7,TRBV5-6
SVEDPGWGGTDTQY,TRBJ2-3,TRBV29-1
ASSLSRAGAWTGELF,TRBJ2-2,TRBV28
ASSPIGVSGYNEQF,TRBJ2-1,TRBV5-1
ASSLFGTSGNEQF,TRBJ2-1,TRBV5-8
ASSFLAGAFQETQY,TRBJ2-5,TRBV5-4
ASSSTYGGSNTGELF,TRBJ2-2,TRBV7-3
AWSGQGPKGMGSSYEQY,TRBJ2-7,TRBV30
ASSVASGTYEQY,TRBJ2-7,TRBV28
AISELTSGYNEQF,TRBJ2-1,TRBV10-3
SVGVGARTEAF,TRBJ1-1,TRBV29-1
SVMGQLAKNIQY,TRBJ2-4,TRBV29-1
ASSPQRRGLSGNTIY,TRBJ1-3,TRBV18